Sequencing of this T cell receptor (beta chain) was carried out in a study of cytomegalovirus exposure and HLA in healthy donors. To note about this clone: Its specificity is unknown.

It was with 60 Vbeta and 13 Jbeta primers that the PCR ran. In the study's own analysis: Approximately 11 million shared chains were among the about 80 million unique TCR beta chains that a later analysis counted. Clones were sequenced by immunoSEQ multiplex PCR, and TCRdb holds only the in-frame ones, with some missing. V, J and clone size derive from that table, while D and trimming were established from the DNA sequence. The top ten clones hold about 3.3% of a sample with roughly 120,000 clones, 75% to 85% of them seen once. This CDR3 is 19 amino acids long. V lost 5 bases to trimming and J lost 3 bases; unmatched junction nucleotides: 20. Germline V lookup: CDR1 MDHEN, CDR2 SYDVKM. Overall study results and limits: Through in vitro validation, three CMV-associated chains were shown to be specific for CMV antigens. Associated with cytomegalovirus, according to the listing, were about 160 TCR beta chains.

The sequencing sample was made of PBMCs. The chain joins TRBV28 to TRBJ2-7; 9 bases match TRBD1. This clonotype was obtained from a male donor in good health and CMV-seronegative. The CDR3: CASSTFRDRVLSTNYEQYF. In DNA form, the CDR3 reads TGTGCCAGCAGTACATTCCGGGACAGGGTGCTCTCGACCAACTACGAGCAGTACTTC.